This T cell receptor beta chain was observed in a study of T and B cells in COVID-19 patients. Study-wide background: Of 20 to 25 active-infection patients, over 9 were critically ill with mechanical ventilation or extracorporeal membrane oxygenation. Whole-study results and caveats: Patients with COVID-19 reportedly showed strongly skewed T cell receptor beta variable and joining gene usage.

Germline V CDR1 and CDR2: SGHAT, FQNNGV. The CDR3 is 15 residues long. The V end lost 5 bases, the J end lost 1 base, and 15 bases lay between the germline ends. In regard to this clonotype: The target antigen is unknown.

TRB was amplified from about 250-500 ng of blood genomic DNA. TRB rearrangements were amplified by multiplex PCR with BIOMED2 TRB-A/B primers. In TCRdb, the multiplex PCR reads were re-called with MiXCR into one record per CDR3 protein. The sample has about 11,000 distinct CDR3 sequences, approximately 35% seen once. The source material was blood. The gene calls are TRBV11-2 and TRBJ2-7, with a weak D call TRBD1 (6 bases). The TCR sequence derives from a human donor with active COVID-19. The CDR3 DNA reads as TGTGCCAGCAGCCGATCTACAGGGAGTTCCTACGAGCAGTACTTC. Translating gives CASSRSTGSSYEQYF.